These 18 T cell receptor beta chains share one sample of origin, sequenced in a study of T-cell memory formation after mild COVID-19. TCRdb reprocessed the 5' RACE reads with MiXCR, giving one entry per CDR3 protein. The profile shows around 110,000 distinct CDR3 sequences, approximately 14% of them singletons. Material for sequencing was PBMCs or a T cell subset sorted from them (not recorded which). Every receptor here comes from a man between 18 and 35 years old who had mild COVID-19 (a few samples of this study predate the infection). Cell type and time point are not known.

This chain joins TRBV4-1 and TRBJ2-3; 13 bases agree with TRBD2. V lost 2 bases to trimming and J lost 0 bases; unmatched junction nucleotides: 2. Per the germline V gene, CDR1 is MGHRA and CDR2 is YSYEKL. CDR3 length equals 17 residues. The CDR3 DNA follows: TGCGCCAGCAGCCAAAGGACTAGCGGGGGAAGCACAGATACGCAGTATTTT. Residues: CASSQRTSGGSTDTQYF.

This clonotype was seen more than once but under ten times. CDR3 bases: TGCGCCAGCAGCCAAGATAATTTGGAGCTACAGCCCCAGCATTTT. This encodes CASSQDNLELQPQHF. The V call is TRBV4-3, the J call TRBJ1-5; D unclear. Between the trimmed V and J ends, which lost 0 bases and 7 bases, there was a span of 13 bases. Germline V CDR1 and CDR2: LGHNA, YSLEER. The CDR3 totals 15 residues.

This clonotype was observed many times. This sequence joins TRBV11-2 and TRBJ2-2, with D possibly TRBD2 on 5 matching bases. V was cut by 5 bases and J by 7 bases, with 17 bases left in between. The CDR3 spans 15 residues. The germline CDR1 and CDR2 sequences are SGHAT and FQNNGV. CDR3 sequence (DNA): TGTGCCAGCAGCCCCCCATATCCGGCGGGCGGGGAGCTGTTTTTT. It is translated as CASSPPYPAGGELFF.

This clonotype has just a few counts. An end of the junction differs from the germline gene, which may be a read error. V and J are TRBV4-1 and TRBJ2-2, with a possible D match to TRBD2 (5 bases). The CDR3 totals 14 residues. CDR1 is MGHRA and CDR2 is YSYEKL in the germline V gene. For the CDR3, the DNA is TGCGCCAGCAGACAAGCCGGGGTTCTCGGGGAGCTGTTTTTT. This sequence encodes CASRQAGVLGELFF.

In DNA form, the CDR3 reads TGTGCCAGCAGCTTTAGGGGCTCGTCAGATACGCAGTATTTT. Protein: CASSFRGSSDTQYF. The chain links TRBV7-3 to TRBJ2-3; D may be TRBD1 (5 bases). Trimming removed 3 bases at V and 4 bases at J, with 11 bases between. The CDR3 has 14 amino acids. CDR1 SGHTA and CDR2 FQGTGA come from the germline V gene.

Ten or more counts support this clonotype. The CDR3 sequence is CASSVTGGAGANVLTF. CDR3 sequence (DNA): TGTGCCAGCAGTGTGACAGGGGGAGCTGGGGCCAACGTCCTGACTTTC. The chain joins TRBV6-4 to TRBJ2-6; TRBD1 matches at 9 bases. V shed 4 bases and J 2 bases; nucleotides not matched to a gene: 3. There are 16 residues in the CDR3. Germline CDR1 is MRHNA and CDR2 is SNTAGT.

The rearrangement joins TRBV9 to TRBJ1-1; D is unclear. The CDR3 covers 14 residues. CDR1 SGDLS and CDR2 YYNGEE come from the germline V gene. Trimming cost V 2 bases and J 0 bases, with 8 bases left between them. Written as DNA, the CDR3 is TGTGCCAGCAGCGTGGGCTCCTTGAACACTGAAGCTTTCTTT. It codes for CASSVGSLNTEAFF.

The chain recombines TRBV7-9 with TRBJ2-5, with D perhaps matching TRBD1 (5 bases). Germline lookup yields CDR1 SEHNR and CDR2 FQNEAQ (reference sequence). The CDR3 totals 15 residues. V lost 1 base, J lost 5 bases, and 14 bases lay in between. CDR3: CASSLVRRVLETQYF. The CDR3 nucleotides read TGTGCCAGCAGCTTAGTTCGCAGGGTCCTTGAGACCCAGTACTTC.

The CDR3 protein is CAISRTGQGTEAFF. In DNA form, the CDR3 reads TGTGCCATCAGCCGGACAGGTCAGGGGACTGAAGCTTTCTTT. The chain combines TRBV10-3 with TRBJ1-1, with 7 bases that match TRBD1. Germline V gives CDR1 ENHRY, CDR2 SYGVKD. The V gene end was trimmed by 6 bases and the J gene end by 5 bases; junction bases not matched to a gene: 9. This CDR3 comprises 14 residues.

CDR3 sequence: CASSFTGGRSSEQYV. Written as DNA, the CDR3 is TGTGCCAGCAGCTTCACAGGGGGCAGGTCGAGTGAGCAGTACGTC. The gene calls are TRBV5-5 and TRBJ2-7; 9 bases fit TRBD1. CDR1 SGHKS and CDR2 YYEKEE come from the germline V gene (reference sequence). V lost 2 bases and J lost 7; bases outside the gene matches: 10. The CDR3 is 15 amino acids.

This clonotype was seen only a few times. Germline is not matched at one junction end, which may reflect a read error. The chain uses TRBV27 and TRBJ1-1, with a tentative D call TRBD1 (6 bases). The CDR3 is made up of 15 amino acids. CDR1 MNHEY and CDR2 SMNVEV come from the germline V gene (reference sequence). Written as DNA, the CDR3 is TGTGCCAGCAGTCTATCCCAAACAGGGACCACTGAAGCTTTCTTT. It yields the protein CASSLSQTGTTEAFF.

This clonotype was detected only a few times. V gene TRBV6-2 or TRBV6-3 combines with J gene TRBJ2-1, with 12 bases that match TRBD2. Germline loops: CDR1 MNHEY, CDR2 SVGEGT. V lost 6 bases to trimming and J lost 4 bases; unmatched junction nucleotides: 7. The CDR3 consists of 16 residues. The CDR3 is CASSPPLAGGYNEQFF. DNA for the CDR3: TGTGCCAGCAGCCCGCCTCTAGCGGGGGGGTACAATGAGCAGTTCTTC.

The rearrangement links TRBV7-9 to TRBJ1-1; 7 bases map to TRBD1. The CDR3 covers 16 residues. Germline V gene data show CDR1 as SEHNR and CDR2 as FQNEAQ (reference sequence). J was trimmed by 3 bases and V by 1 base; bases with no gene match: 8. Written as DNA, the CDR3 is TGTGCCAGCAGCTTAGTGACAGGGCAGTTCGACACTGAAGCTTTCTTT. Translating it yields CASSLVTGQFDTEAFF. Complete variable domain (other parts from reference TRBV7-9 and TRBJ1-1): DTGVSQNPRHKITKRGQNVTFRCDPISEHNRLYWYRQTLGQGPEFLTYFQNEAQLEKSRLLSDRFSAERPKGSFSTLEIQRTEQGDSAMYLCASSLVTGQFDTEAFFGQGTRLTVV.

The table lists this clonotype with a few counts. The chain joins TRBV3-1 to TRBJ2-5, with a tentative D call TRBD2 (7 bases). The CDR3 totals 15 residues. Germline CDR1 is LGHDT and CDR2 is YNNKEL (reference sequence). Between the trimmed V and J ends, which lost 4 bases and 4 bases, there was a span of 16 bases. The CDR3 sequence: CASSPSGGNGETQYF. CDR3 DNA sequence: TGTGCCAGCAGCCCATCGGGGGGCAATGGAGAGACCCAGTACTTC.

The chain couples TRBV7-9 to TRBJ2-7; unclear D gene. Germline values: CDR1 SEHNR, CDR2 FQNEAQ (reference sequence). V was cut by 1 base and J by 7 bases, with 11 bases left in between. This CDR3 has 13 residues. As DNA, the CDR3 is TGTGCCAGCAGCTTAGTAACAGTCCAAGAGCAGTACTTC. Its protein is CASSLVTVQEQYF.

The chain has TRBV27 and TRBJ2-5, with TRBD1 identical over 7 bases. V shed 2 bases and J 0 bases; nucleotides not matched to a gene: 3. The CDR3 extends over 15 amino acids. Germline CDR1 and CDR2: MNHEY and SMNVEV (reference sequence). CDR3 nucleotide sequence: TGTGCCAGCAGTTTAAGCAGGGGGTACCAAGAGACCCAGTACTTC. Its protein is CASSLSRGYQETQYF.

The chain carries TRBV19 and TRBJ2-6, with D unclear. The CDR3 runs to 15 residues. Germline V gives CDR1 LNHDA, CDR2 SQIVND (reference sequence). The V end was cut by 9 bases, the J end by 0 bases, with 12 bases between. CDR3 nucleotides: TGTGCCAGCGGACCCCTCAGCTCTGGGGCCAACGTCCTGACTTTC. It codes for CASGPLSSGANVLTF.

The chain couples TRBV5-5 to TRBJ2-5; 12 bases are shared with TRBD1. Germline V CDR1 and CDR2: SGHKS, YYEKEE (reference sequence). V lost 7 bases and J lost 1; bases outside the gene matches: 17. This CDR3 is built from 19 residues. The CDR3 DNA reads as TGTGCCAGCCTGGAAGGCATCCGGGACAGGGGGCGCATCCAAGAGACCCAGTACTTC. This encodes CASLEGIRDRGRIQETQYF.